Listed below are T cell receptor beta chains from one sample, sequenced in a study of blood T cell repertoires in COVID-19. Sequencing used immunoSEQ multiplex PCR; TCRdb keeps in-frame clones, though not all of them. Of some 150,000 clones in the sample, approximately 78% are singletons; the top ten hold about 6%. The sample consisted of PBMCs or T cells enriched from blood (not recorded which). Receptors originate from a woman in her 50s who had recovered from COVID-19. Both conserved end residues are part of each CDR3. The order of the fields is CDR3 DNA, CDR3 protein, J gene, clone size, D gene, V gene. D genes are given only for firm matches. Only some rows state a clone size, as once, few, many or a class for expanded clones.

cdr3_nt: TGCAGCGCCTTGTCCACAGGGGTTGGGTACGAGCAGTACTTC
cdr3_aa: CSALSTGVGYEQYF
j_call: TRBJ2-7
clone_size: NA
d_call: TRBD1
v_call: TRBV29-1

cdr3_nt: TGTGCCAGCTCACCACCGTTCGGCGGGGGCTCGGATACGCAGTATTTT
cdr3_aa: CASSPPFGGGSDTQYF
j_call: TRBJ2-3
clone_size: NA
d_call: NA
v_call: TRBV18

cdr3_nt: TGTGCCAACCCACGATTAAACAGGGTAAGAGCCGGGGAGCTGTTTTTT
cdr3_aa: CANPRLNRVRAGELFF
j_call: TRBJ2-2
clone_size: few
d_call: NA
v_call: TRBV28

cdr3_nt: TGTGCCAGCAGCTCCCCCATCCGGGGTAGGAGCGAGCAGTACTTC
cdr3_aa: CASSSPIRGRSEQYF
j_call: TRBJ2-7
clone_size: few
d_call: NA
v_call: TRBV5-4

cdr3_nt: TGTGCCAGTAGTACTCCGGGGGAGTACACTGAAGCTTTCTTT
cdr3_aa: CASSTPGEYTEAFF
j_call: TRBJ1-1
clone_size: NA
d_call: NA
v_call: TRBV19

cdr3_nt: TGTGCCAGCAGCGGGACAGGGGGTGGCGAGCAGTACTTC
cdr3_aa: CASSGTGGGEQYF
j_call: TRBJ2-7
clone_size: NA
d_call: TRBD1
v_call: TRBV7-9

cdr3_nt: TGTGCCAGCACAAAAGGGACTACGAACACTGAAGCTTTCTTT
cdr3_aa: CASTKGTTNTEAFF
j_call: TRBJ1-1
clone_size: NA
d_call: NA
v_call: TRBV2

cdr3_nt: TGCGCCAGCAGCCAACCCTGGACTAGCGGCGGTGGGGAGCAGTACTTC
cdr3_aa: CASSQPWTSGGGEQYF
j_call: TRBJ2-7
clone_size: NA
d_call: TRBD2
v_call: TRBV4-1

cdr3_nt: TGTGCCAGCAGCTCCCGGGCGGGACTGGATGAAAAACTGTTTTTT
cdr3_aa: CASSSRAGLDEKLFF
j_call: TRBJ1-4
clone_size: once
d_call: NA
v_call: TRBV7-9

cdr3_nt: TGTGCCACAAGGACAGGCGTTGACCATAGCAATCAGCCCCAGCATTTT
cdr3_aa: CATRTGVDHSNQPQHF
j_call: TRBJ1-5
clone_size: NA
d_call: TRBD1
v_call: TRBV15

cdr3_nt: TGTGCCAGCAGCTCTTATATGACATATTCTGGAAACACCATATATTTT
cdr3_aa: CASSSYMTYSGNTIYF
j_call: TRBJ1-3
clone_size: NA
d_call: NA
v_call: TRBV7-8

cdr3_nt: TGTGCCAGCAGTTCAACAGGGGCTACCAATGAGCAGTTCTTC
cdr3_aa: CASSSTGATNEQFF
j_call: TRBJ2-1
clone_size: NA
d_call: TRBD1
v_call: TRBV28

cdr3_nt: TGTGCCAGCAGGGGTAACAGATACACTGAAGCTTTCTTT
cdr3_aa: CASRGNRYTEAFF
j_call: TRBJ1-1
clone_size: few
d_call: NA
v_call: TRBV12-3/TRBV12-4

cdr3_nt: TGTGCCACCAGTGATTTGGGGAGGGAAAGTGGCTACACCTTC
cdr3_aa: CATSDLGRESGYTF
j_call: TRBJ1-2
clone_size: few
d_call: NA
v_call: TRBV24-1

cdr3_nt: TGTGCCAGCTCACCACCGAGCGGGGGCGCATACAATGAGCAGTTCTTC
cdr3_aa: CASSPPSGGAYNEQFF
j_call: TRBJ2-1
clone_size: NA
d_call: TRBD2
v_call: TRBV18

cdr3_nt: TGCGCCAGCAGAATCGAGGTCGGACAGCCGTTCCAAGAGACCCAGTACTTC
cdr3_aa: CASRIEVGQPFQETQYF
j_call: TRBJ2-5
clone_size: NA
d_call: NA
v_call: TRBV5-1

cdr3_nt: TGTGCCAGCAGTGTGGAAAACGACAGGGGGTCGCTCTTAAACACCATATATTTT
cdr3_aa: CASSVENDRGSLLNTIYF
j_call: TRBJ1-3
clone_size: NA
d_call: TRBD1
v_call: TRBV2

cdr3_nt: TGTGCCAGCAGCCCCTTTACGAGCGGGGGGGGTATCTTC
cdr3_aa: CASSPFTSGGGIF
j_call: TRBJ2-1
clone_size: NA
d_call: TRBD2
v_call: TRBV3-1/TRBV3-2

cdr3_nt: TGTGCCTGGCGCGGGGAGGGGAGGACACCCCTCCACTTT
cdr3_aa: CAWRGEGRTPLHF
j_call: TRBJ1-6
clone_size: NA
d_call: NA
v_call: TRBV30

cdr3_nt: TGTGCCAGCAGCCGACAGGACAGGGATGAGCAGTTCTTC
cdr3_aa: CASSRQDRDEQFF
j_call: TRBJ2-1
clone_size: NA
d_call: TRBD1
v_call: TRBV28

cdr3_nt: TGTGCCAGCAGCCCCCTAGCGGGGGCTTACAATGAGCAGTTCTTC
cdr3_aa: CASSPLAGAYNEQFF
j_call: TRBJ2-1
clone_size: NA
d_call: TRBD2
v_call: TRBV3-1/TRBV3-2

cdr3_nt: TGTGCCAGCAGCTCCCAGACAGGGGCGAACACCGGGGAGCTGTTTTTT
cdr3_aa: CASSSQTGANTGELFF
j_call: TRBJ2-2
clone_size: NA
d_call: TRBD1
v_call: TRBV7-6

cdr3_nt: TGTGCCAGAAGCTTAGAGCAGCCCCAGCATTTT
cdr3_aa: CARSLEQPQHF
j_call: TRBJ1-5
clone_size: many
d_call: NA
v_call: TRBV5-3

cdr3_nt: TGTGCCAGCAGCTTATCGGTTTCCTACGAGCAGTACTTC
cdr3_aa: CASSLSVSYEQYF
j_call: TRBJ2-7
clone_size: few
d_call: NA
v_call: TRBV7-8

cdr3_nt: TGTGCCAGCAGCCTCTCGGGACAGCATAATGAAAAACTGTTTTTT
cdr3_aa: CASSLSGQHNEKLFF
j_call: TRBJ1-4
clone_size: NA
d_call: TRBD1
v_call: TRBV6-6

cdr3_nt: TGTGCCAGCGAAACAGCGGGGGCGAGGACCCAGTACTTC
cdr3_aa: CASETAGARTQYF
j_call: TRBJ2-5
clone_size: few
d_call: TRBD2
v_call: TRBV6-5

cdr3_nt: TGTGCCAGCAGTTTTGGGAGCAGGGAGCAGTTCTTC
cdr3_aa: CASSFGSREQFF
j_call: TRBJ2-1
clone_size: medium-sized
d_call: NA
v_call: TRBV28

cdr3_nt: TGTGCCAGCAGCGTAGGAGGACAGGGGGCTGCCGGGGAGCTGTTTTTT
cdr3_aa: CASSVGGQGAAGELFF
j_call: TRBJ2-2
clone_size: NA
d_call: TRBD1
v_call: TRBV9

cdr3_nt: TGTGCCAGCAGCTTAGACTGGGGGCAGGCGAACACCGGGGAGCTGTTTTTT
cdr3_aa: CASSLDWGQANTGELFF
j_call: TRBJ2-2
clone_size: once
d_call: NA
v_call: TRBV7-2

cdr3_nt: TGTGCCAGCAGCCGGACTAGCGGGGCGGGGGTCGGGGAGCTGTTTTTT
cdr3_aa: CASSRTSGAGVGELFF
j_call: TRBJ2-2
clone_size: NA
d_call: TRBD2
v_call: TRBV7-2

cdr3_nt: TGCGCCAGCAGCTTGCACCCGGGACAGGGAGGCACTGAAGCTTTCTTT
cdr3_aa: CASSLHPGQGGTEAFF
j_call: TRBJ1-1
clone_size: NA
d_call: TRBD1
v_call: TRBV5-1

cdr3_nt: TGTGCCAGCCAGACTCTCCGGGACAGGGGAACCGGGGAGCTGTTTTTT
cdr3_aa: CASQTLRDRGTGELFF
j_call: TRBJ2-2
clone_size: NA
d_call: TRBD1
v_call: TRBV27

cdr3_nt: TGTGCCAGCAGCTTTGGGGAGGGCATTCAGTACTTC
cdr3_aa: CASSFGEGIQYF
j_call: TRBJ2-4
clone_size: NA
d_call: TRBD2
v_call: TRBV13

cdr3_nt: TGCGCCAGCAGTCAAGGGACAGGGGGCGACGCGGCTAATTCACCCCTCCACTTT
cdr3_aa: CASSQGTGGDAANSPLHF
j_call: TRBJ1-6
clone_size: few
d_call: TRBD1
v_call: TRBV23-1

cdr3_nt: TGTGCCAGCAGCGTAAGGGGGCAGGGTGGAAACACCATATATTTT
cdr3_aa: CASSVRGQGGNTIYF
j_call: TRBJ1-3
clone_size: NA
d_call: TRBD1
v_call: TRBV9

cdr3_nt: TGTGCCAGCAGTTACCCCAACAATCAGCCCCAGCATTTT
cdr3_aa: CASSYPNNQPQHF
j_call: TRBJ1-5
clone_size: NA
d_call: NA
v_call: TRBV6-6